The 29 T cell receptor beta chains in this list originate from one sample, sequenced in a study of blood T cells in healthy people across ages. PCR was performed a second time for 7 to 11 cycles using a sample-barcoded 5' primer and a J-beta primer mix. TCRdb fed the 5' RACE reads into MiXCR, producing one record per CDR3 protein. The profile shows fewer than 900,000 distinct CDR3 sequences, roughly 45% of them singletons. Material for sequencing was blood. The receptors shown here come from a woman aged 55-75 years in good health.

This clonotype has more than one count but fewer than ten. The CDR3 DNA follows: TGCAGCGTCGGGGCCCCGACAGGGATCTCCGAGCAGTACTTC. This sequence encodes CSVGAPTGISEQYF. V gene TRBV29-1 combines with J gene TRBJ2-7, with 7 bases aligning to TRBD1. V lost 6 bases to trimming and J lost 6 bases; unmatched junction nucleotides: 14. This CDR3 has 14 amino acids. Germline values: CDR1 SQVTM, CDR2 ANQGSEA.

The rearrangement links TRBV7-2 to TRBJ2-1; D is possibly TRBD1 (6 bases). V lost 1 base to trimming and J lost 8 bases, with 12 bases between them. From germline, CDR1 is SGHTA and CDR2 FQGNSA. The CDR3 contains 14 residues. The CDR3 DNA reads as TGTGCCAGCAGCTTAGAAGGCACAGGGCATGAGCAGTTCTTC. It translates to CASSLEGTGHEQFF.

This clonotype turned up a few times. The rearrangement joins TRBV21-1 to TRBJ2-5; TRBD1, as called in the table, went unchecked against the DNA. TRBV21-1 is annotated as a pseudogene. The CDR3 loop spans 14 amino acids. CDR3 in DNA: TGTGCCAGCAGCCCCCGAGAAAGGTTGGAGACCCAGTACTTC. Translated, it gives CASSPRERLETQYF.

The chain couples TRBV10-3 to TRBJ1-5; no definite D call. The CDR3 extends over 14 amino acids. The germline CDR1 and CDR2 sequences are ENHRY and SYGVKD. Trimming pared 3 bases from V and 0 bases from J, leaving 6 bases between. The CDR3 bases are TGTGCCATCAGTGACGGATATAGCAATCAGCCCCAGCATTTT. This codes for CAISDGYSNQPQHF.

The chain has TRBV6-5 and TRBJ2-1, with 8 bases lining up with TRBD2. The germline V gene encodes CDR1 MNHEY and CDR2 SVGAGI. This CDR3 has 17 residues. The ends lost 2 bases at V and 0 bases at J; junction bases unmatched: 6. The CDR3 DNA reads as TGTGCCAGCAGTTACCTTCCTAGCGGGTTCTCCTACAATGAGCAGTTCTTC. It encodes CASSYLPSGFSYNEQFF.

This clonotype was detected once. The J gene is TRBJ1-1, the V gene TRBV12-3 or TRBV12-4; D unresolved. The CDR3 totals 12 residues. The germline V and J ends were trimmed by 6 bases and 6 bases, with 11 bases remaining between them. This CDR3 is CASSLANAEAFF. The DNA of the CDR3 is TGTGCCAGCAGCCTAGCTAACGCTGAAGCTTTCTTT.

This clonotype has only a few counts. The gene calls are TRBV4-2 and TRBJ2-3, with a possible D match to TRBD2 (6 bases). The CDR3 runs to 14 residues. CDR1 LGHNA and CDR2 YNFKEQ come from the germline V gene. V dropped 1 base and J dropped 3 bases, with 8 bases sitting between them. CDR3 sequence reads: CASSQGGTTDTQYF. The CDR3 DNA follows: TGTGCCAGCAGCCAAGGGGGGACTACAGATACGCAGTATTTT.

The chain couples TRBV6-6 to TRBJ2-7, with a possible D match to TRBD2 (5 bases). The length of the CDR3 is 14 residues. Germline CDR1 and CDR2: MNHNY and SVGAGI (reference sequence). The V and J ends lost 6 bases and 2 bases respectively, with 14 bases between them. In DNA, the CDR3 is TGTGCCAGCAGCTCGACACTAGGAGCCTACGAGCAGTACTTC. It yields the protein CASSSTLGAYEQYF.

The J gene is TRBJ2-1, the V gene TRBV14; D perhaps matches TRBD1 (6 bases). There are 16 residues in the CDR3. The germline V and J ends were trimmed by 3 bases and 2 bases, with 14 bases remaining between them. CDR1 is SGHDN, CDR2 FVKESK, per germline. This CDR3 reads CASSHKQGWPYNEQFF. The DNA for the CDR3 is TGTGCCAGCAGCCATAAACAGGGTTGGCCCTACAATGAGCAGTTCTTC. The full variable domain, in which reference TRBV14 and TRBJ2-1 provide the parts outside the CDR3, is EAGVTQFPSHSVIEKGQTVTLRCDPISGHDNLYWYRRVMGKEIKFLLHFVKESKQDESGMPNNRFLAERTGGTYSTLKVQPAELEDSGVYFCASSHKQGWPYNEQFFGPGTRLTVL.

The rearrangement joins TRBV24-1 to TRBJ2-3, with D maybe TRBD2 (6 bases). This CDR3 is 16 amino acids long. The V end lost 0 bases, the J end lost 4 bases, and 13 bases lay between the germline ends. Germline V gene data show CDR1 as KGHDR and CDR2 as SFDVKD. The CDR3 nucleotides read TGTGCCACCAGTGATTTGTACGGGAGAGGCGCAGATACGCAGTATTTT. Protein product: CATSDLYGRGADTQYF.

The V call is TRBV4-1, the J call TRBJ2-2; 12 bases are shared with TRBD2. With 2 bases clipped from V and 6 bases from J, the junction kept 1 base outside the gene matches. The CDR3 runs to 15 residues. Germline assignment: CDR1 MGHRA and CDR2 YSYEKL. CDR3 loop: CASSQLAGGSGELFF. The CDR3 nucleotides are TGCGCCAGCAGCCAACTAGCGGGGGGGTCCGGGGAGCTGTTTTTT.

The gene calls are TRBV6-2 or TRBV6-3 and TRBJ1-5; 10 positions agree with TRBD1. Germline CDR1 MNHEY, CDR2 SVGEGT. This CDR3 is built from 14 residues. With 7 bases clipped from V and 6 bases from J, the junction kept 6 bases outside the gene matches. CDR3 nucleotides: TGTGCCAGCACTGGACAGGGGGTTGGTCAGCCCCAGCATTTT. Its protein product is CASTGQGVGQPQHF.

J is TRBJ2-7 and V is TRBV3-1; D is ambiguous. Germline V gives CDR1 LGHDT, CDR2 YNNKEL (reference sequence). V lost 3 bases and J 6 bases, leaving 9 bases between the germline ends. The CDR3 runs 12 residues. The CDR3 DNA sequence: TGTGCCAGCAGCCATCGTAGCTCCGAGCAGTACTTC. Amino acid sequence: CASSHRSSEQYF.

This clonotype occurred a few times. This rearrangement joins TRBV20-1 to TRBJ1-1; D call uncertain. Germline CDR1 and CDR2: DFQATT and SNEGSKA (reference sequence). V was shortened by 8 bases and J by 0 bases, with 16 bases between the two germline ends. The CDR3 sequence is 14 residues long. This CDR3 reads CSPPRAVLNTEAFF. The CDR3 DNA follows: TGCAGTCCCCCGCGGGCCGTATTGAACACTGAAGCTTTCTTT.

Worth noting for this clonotype: The junction shows a germline mismatch at one end, possibly a read error. The CDR3 coding sequence is TGTACCAGCAGCCCACAGGGGAGGGAGACCCAGTACTTC. Residues: CTSSPQGRETQYF. The chain combines TRBV7-3 with TRBJ2-7; TRBD1 might be the D (7 bases). The J call may be in error: the DNA end matches TRBJ2-5 better. CDR3 size: 13 residues. CDR1 SGHTA and CDR2 FQGTGA come from the germline V gene.

This clonotype has more than one count but fewer than ten. The rearrangement uses TRBV5-1 and TRBJ1-2; weak D call: TRBD1 (6 bases). The length of the CDR3 is 13 residues. Trimming stripped 0 bases from V and 6 bases from J, with 9 bases between. Germline CDR1 is SGHRS and CDR2 is YFSETQ. CDR3 in amino acids: CASSLVGGDGYTF. The CDR3 DNA reads as TGCGCCAGCAGCTTGGTAGGGGGAGATGGCTACACCTTC. Full variable domain (rest looked up from reference TRBV5-1 and TRBJ1-2): KAGVTQTPRYLIKTRGQQVTLSCSPISGHRSVSWYQQTPGQGLQFLFEYFSETQRNKGNFPGRFSGRQFSNSRSEMNVSTLELGDSALYLCASSLVGGDGYTFGSGTRLTVV.

This chain connects TRBV9 to TRBJ2-4; TRBD2 aligns across 9 bases. The DNA end lines up better with TRBJ2-7; the J call may be wrong. The CDR3 is made up of 18 amino acids. From germline, CDR1 is SGDLS and CDR2 YYNGEE. The CDR3 sequence is CASSVAPDSNSGSYEQYF. In DNA, the CDR3 is TGTGCCAGCAGCGTAGCACCGGACTCTAATAGCGGGAGTTACGAGCAGTACTTC.

The rearrangement joins TRBV28 to TRBJ2-7, with D possibly TRBD1 on 6 matching bases. CDR3 length: 16 amino acids. The germline V gene has CDR1 MDHEN and CDR2 SYDVKM. V lost 4 bases, J lost 0 bases, and 16 bases lay in between. As DNA, the CDR3 is TGTGCCAGCAGTTCTGAAGGACAGATCGACTCCTACGAGCAGTACTTC. Residues: CASSSEGQIDSYEQYF.

Here the CDR3 DNA reads TGTGCCAGCAGCCAAGATTTTGGCGGGGCGAACACCGGGGAGCTGTTTTTT. This gives the protein CASSQDFGGANTGELFF. The V and J genes are TRBV4-2 and TRBJ2-2; D may be TRBD2 (6 bases). Germline loops: CDR1 LGHNA, CDR2 YNFKEQ. The CDR3 runs 17 residues. V lost 0 bases to trimming and J lost 0 bases, with 11 bases between them.

This clonotype is a singleton in its sample. The V and J genes are TRBV20-1 and TRBJ2-7; 9 bases match TRBD2. There are 10 residues in the CDR3. V was pared by 6 bases and J by 11 bases, with 5 bases of the junction left unmatched. Looked up from germline, CDR1 is DFQATT and CDR2 is SNEGSKA (reference sequence). CDR3 region: CSASAGGEYF. CDR3 sequence (DNA): TGCAGTGCCTCGGCGGGGGGGGAGTACTTC.

This sequence joins TRBV24-1 and TRBJ2-1; TRBD1 matches at 9 bases. The J call is in doubt because the DNA end fits TRBJ2-7 better. This CDR3 contains 16 residues. The germline V gene has CDR1 KGHDR and CDR2 SFDVKD. CDR3 amino acids: CATSGGQGSSYNEQYF. CDR3 bases: TGTGCCACCAGTGGTGGACAGGGGAGCTCCTACAATGAGCAGTACTTC.

The chain joins TRBV20-1 to TRBJ2-7, with unresolved D. The CDR3 runs 11 residues. From germline, CDR1 is DFQATT and CDR2 SNEGSKA (reference sequence). Trimming stripped 6 bases from V and 0 bases from J, with 6 bases between. The CDR3 loop is CSARNSYEQYF. The CDR3 nucleotides are TGCAGTGCGCGCAACTCCTACGAGCAGTACTTC.

The V gene is TRBV7-9, the J gene TRBJ2-7; no reliable D call. Between the trimmed V and J ends, which lost 6 bases and 9 bases, there was a span of 15 bases. CDR3 length: 12 residues. Per the germline V gene, CDR1 is SEHNR and CDR2 is FQNEAQ (reference sequence). CDR3 nucleotide sequence: TGTGCCAGCAGTTTAACGGGCCAAACGCAGTACTTC. It codes for CASSLTGQTQYF.

This clonotype came up a few times. The chain joins TRBV7-2 to TRBJ2-5; maybe TRBD2 (5 bases). The CDR3 contains 15 residues. CDR1 and CDR2 from the germline V gene are SGHTA and FQGNSA. Trimming cost V 3 bases and J 1 base, with 12 bases left between them. The CDR3 sequence: CASSFSPSPQETQYF. The CDR3 coding sequence is TGTGCCAGCAGCTTTTCCCCTAGCCCCCAAGAGACCCAGTACTTC. Full variable domain (rest looked up from reference TRBV7-2 and TRBJ2-5): GAGVSQSPSNKVTEKGKDVELRCDPISGHTALYWYRQSLGQGLEFLIYFQGNSAPDKSGLPSDRFSAERTGGSVSTLTIQRTQQEDSAVYLCASSFSPSPQETQYFGPGTRLLVL.

The rearrangement uses TRBV20-1 and TRBJ2-7, with a tentative D call TRBD2 (6 bases). TRBJ2-5 matches the DNA end more closely, so the J call is doubtful. Per germline, CDR1 DFQATT and CDR2 SNEGSKA (reference sequence). The CDR3 is 13 amino acids. The CDR3 region has the DNA TGCAGTGCCCAATCTAGCGCCCCGAAGACCCAGTACTTC. Its protein product is CSAQSSAPKTQYF.

The V gene is TRBV27, the J gene TRBJ2-7; D is ambiguous. V gave up 6 bases and J gave up 2 bases, with 23 bases separating them. Per the germline V gene, CDR1 is MNHEY and CDR2 is SMNVEV (reference sequence). The CDR3 is 17 amino acids. The CDR3 sequence is CASRSNNLGFRPYEQYF. In DNA, the CDR3 is TGTGCCAGCAGAAGCAACAACCTGGGCTTTCGCCCCTACGAGCAGTACTTC.

The chain links TRBV28 to TRBJ2-1; D is uncertain. The V gene lost 5 bases and the J gene lost 6 bases, with 17 bases spanning the gap. This CDR3 contains 15 residues. Germline loops: CDR1 MDHEN, CDR2 SYDVKM. The DNA for the CDR3 is TGTGCCAGCAGTCTTCCCCAGGCCAACAGCAATGAGCAGTTCTTC. As protein: CASSLPQANSNEQFF.

This clonotype appeared many times. The chain couples TRBV12-3 or TRBV12-4 to TRBJ2-4; tentative D call: TRBD1 (6 bases). V was shortened by 7 bases and J by 9 bases, with 19 bases between the two germline ends. The CDR3 consists of 14 residues. CDR3 region: CASTPQTGLAIQYF. In DNA, the CDR3 is TGTGCCAGCACCCCTCAGACAGGTTTGGCCATTCAGTACTTC.

The CDR3 DNA sequence: TGTGCCAGCAGTTTATCAGCCAGGGGGCATGAAGATACGCAGTATTTT. It translates to CASSLSARGHEDTQYF. This chain uses TRBV27 with TRBJ2-3, with 8 bases matching TRBD1. V trimming: 0 bases; J trimming: 5 bases; junction bases outside the gene matches: 7. The germline V gene has CDR1 MNHEY and CDR2 SMNVEV (reference sequence). CDR3 length: 16 residues.